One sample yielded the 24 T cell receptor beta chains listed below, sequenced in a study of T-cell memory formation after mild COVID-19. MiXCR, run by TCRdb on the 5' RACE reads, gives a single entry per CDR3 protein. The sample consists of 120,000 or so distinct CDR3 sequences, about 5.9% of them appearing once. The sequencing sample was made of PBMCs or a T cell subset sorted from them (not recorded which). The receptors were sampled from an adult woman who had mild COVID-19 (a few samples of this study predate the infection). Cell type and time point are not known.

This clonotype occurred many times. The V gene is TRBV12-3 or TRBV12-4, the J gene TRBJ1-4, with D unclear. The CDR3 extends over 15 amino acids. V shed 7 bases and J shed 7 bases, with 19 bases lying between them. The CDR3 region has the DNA TGTGCCAGCACCCGTTTCGGAGGTTCGGGTGAAAAACTGTTTTTT. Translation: CASTRFGGSGEKLFF.

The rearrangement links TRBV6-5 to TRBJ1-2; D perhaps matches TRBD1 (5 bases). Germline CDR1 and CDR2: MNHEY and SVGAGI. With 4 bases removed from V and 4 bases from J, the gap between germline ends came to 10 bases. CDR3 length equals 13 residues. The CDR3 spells CASSLRQRYGYTF. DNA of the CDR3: TGTGCCAGCAGTTTAAGACAGCGCTATGGCTACACCTTC.

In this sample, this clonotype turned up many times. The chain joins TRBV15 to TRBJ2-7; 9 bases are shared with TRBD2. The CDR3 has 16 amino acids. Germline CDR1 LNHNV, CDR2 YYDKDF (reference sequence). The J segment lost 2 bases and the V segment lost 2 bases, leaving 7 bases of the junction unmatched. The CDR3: CATSRLAGTKAYEQYF. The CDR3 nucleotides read TGTGCCACCAGCAGACTAGCGGGGACTAAAGCCTACGAGCAGTACTTC.

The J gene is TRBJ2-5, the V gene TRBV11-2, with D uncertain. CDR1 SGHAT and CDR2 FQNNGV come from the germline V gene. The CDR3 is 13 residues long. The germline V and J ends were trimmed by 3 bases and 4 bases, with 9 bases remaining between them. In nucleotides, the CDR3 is TGTGCCAGCAGCTTGGAACGAGTAGAGACCCAGTACTTC. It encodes CASSLERVETQYF.

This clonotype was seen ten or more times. CDR3 coding DNA: TGTGCCAGCAGCTCGCTTCGGGGCGAAGAGACCCAGTACTTC. It specifies CASSSLRGEETQYF. The rearrangement joins TRBV7-9 to TRBJ2-5; TRBD1 or TRBD2 may be the D gene (5 bases each). Between the trimmed V and J ends, which lost 4 bases and 3 bases, there was a span of 12 bases. Germline lookup yields CDR1 SEHNR and CDR2 FQNEAQ (reference sequence). The CDR3 runs 14 residues.

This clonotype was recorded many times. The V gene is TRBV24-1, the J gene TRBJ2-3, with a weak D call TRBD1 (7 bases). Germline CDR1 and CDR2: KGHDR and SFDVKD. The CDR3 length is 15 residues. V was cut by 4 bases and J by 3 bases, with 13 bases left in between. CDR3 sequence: CATSESGGPTDTQYF. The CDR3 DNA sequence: TGTGCCACCAGTGAATCAGGGGGGCCGACAGATACGCAGTATTTT.

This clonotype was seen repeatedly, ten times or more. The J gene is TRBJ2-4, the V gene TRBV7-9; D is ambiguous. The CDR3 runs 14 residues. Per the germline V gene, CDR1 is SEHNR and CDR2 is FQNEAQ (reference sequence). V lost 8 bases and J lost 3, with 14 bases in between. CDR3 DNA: TGTGCCAGCGGACGAGATTCGAGCAAAAACATTCAGTACTTC. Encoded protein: CASGRDSSKNIQYF.

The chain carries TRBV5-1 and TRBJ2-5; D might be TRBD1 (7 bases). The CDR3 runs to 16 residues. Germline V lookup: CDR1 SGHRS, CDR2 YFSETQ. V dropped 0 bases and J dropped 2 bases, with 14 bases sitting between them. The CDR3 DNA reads TGCGCCAGCAGCTTGGCCGGGCAGGGGGGACAAGAGACCCAGTACTTC. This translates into CASSLAGQGGQETQYF.

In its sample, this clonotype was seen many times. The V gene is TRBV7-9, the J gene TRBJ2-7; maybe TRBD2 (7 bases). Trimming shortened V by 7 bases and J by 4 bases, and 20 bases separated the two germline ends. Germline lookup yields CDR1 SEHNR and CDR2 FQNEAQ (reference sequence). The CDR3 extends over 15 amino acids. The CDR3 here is CASNLQGGGSYEQYF. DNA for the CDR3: TGTGCCAGCAACCTACAGGGAGGGGGATCTTACGAGCAGTACTTC.

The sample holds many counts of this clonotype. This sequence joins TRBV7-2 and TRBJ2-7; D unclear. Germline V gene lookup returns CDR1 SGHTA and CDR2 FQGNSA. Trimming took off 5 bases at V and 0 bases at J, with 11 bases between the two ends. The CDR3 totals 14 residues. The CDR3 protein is CASSPYLSSYEQYF. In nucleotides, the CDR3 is TGTGCCAGCAGCCCCTATCTGAGCTCCTACGAGCAGTACTTC.

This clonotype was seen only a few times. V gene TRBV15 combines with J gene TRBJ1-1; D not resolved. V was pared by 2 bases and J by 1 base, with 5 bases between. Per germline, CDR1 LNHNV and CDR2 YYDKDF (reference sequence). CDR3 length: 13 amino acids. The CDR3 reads CATSRNPNTEAFF. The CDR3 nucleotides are TGTGCCACCAGCAGAAACCCGAACACTGAAGCTTTCTTT.

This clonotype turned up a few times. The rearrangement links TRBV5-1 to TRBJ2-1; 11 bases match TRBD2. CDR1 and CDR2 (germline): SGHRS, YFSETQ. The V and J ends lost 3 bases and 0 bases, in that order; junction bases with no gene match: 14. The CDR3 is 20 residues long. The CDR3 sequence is CASSWTFSGGASSSYNEQFF. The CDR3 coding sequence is TGCGCCAGCAGCTGGACTTTTAGCGGGGGGGCTTCGAGCTCCTACAATGAGCAGTTCTTC. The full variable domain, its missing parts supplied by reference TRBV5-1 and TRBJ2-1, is KAGVTQTPRYLIKTRGQQVTLSCSPISGHRSVSWYQQTPGQGLQFLFEYFSETQRNKGNFPGRFSGRQFSNSRSEMNVSTLELGDSALYLCASSWTFSGGASSSYNEQFFGPGTRLTVL.

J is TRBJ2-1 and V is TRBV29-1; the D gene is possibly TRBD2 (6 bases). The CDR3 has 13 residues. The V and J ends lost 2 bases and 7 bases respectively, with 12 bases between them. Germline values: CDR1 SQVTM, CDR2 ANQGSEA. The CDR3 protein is CSVEKGLRNEQFF. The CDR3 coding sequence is TGCAGCGTTGAAAAGGGACTTCGGAATGAGCAGTTCTTC.

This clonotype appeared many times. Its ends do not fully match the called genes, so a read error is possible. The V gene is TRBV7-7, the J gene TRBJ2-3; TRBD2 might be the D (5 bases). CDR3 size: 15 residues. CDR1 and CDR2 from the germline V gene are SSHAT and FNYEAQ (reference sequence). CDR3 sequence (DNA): TGTGCTAGCAGCTTAGCGCCCGGGAGCACAGATACGCAGTATTTT. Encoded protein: CASSLAPGSTDTQYF.

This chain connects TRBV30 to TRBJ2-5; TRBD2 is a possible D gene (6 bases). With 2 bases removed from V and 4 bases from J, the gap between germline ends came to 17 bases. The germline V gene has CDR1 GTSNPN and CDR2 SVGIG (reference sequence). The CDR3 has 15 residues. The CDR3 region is CAWSPFHNGRETQYF. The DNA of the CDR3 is TGTGCCTGGAGTCCCTTCCATAACGGGAGAGAGACCCAGTACTTC.

CDR3 amino acids: CASSFPGLAATDTQYF. The CDR3 nucleotides are TGTGCCAGCAGCTTTCCGGGACTAGCGGCCACAGATACGCAGTATTTT. The rearrangement joins TRBV7-9 to TRBJ2-3; 11 bases agree with TRBD2. Germline V gene sequence: CDR1 SEHNR, CDR2 FQNEAQ (reference sequence). V was clipped by 3 bases and J by 2 bases; unmatched bases: 4. CDR3 length equals 16 residues.

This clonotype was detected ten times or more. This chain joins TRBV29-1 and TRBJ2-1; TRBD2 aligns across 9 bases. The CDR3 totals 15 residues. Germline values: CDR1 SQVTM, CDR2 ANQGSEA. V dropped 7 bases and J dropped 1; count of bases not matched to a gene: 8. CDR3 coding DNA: TGCAGCGGGCGCTATAGCGGGGGTTCCTACAATGAGCAGTTCTTC. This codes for CSGRYSGGSYNEQFF.

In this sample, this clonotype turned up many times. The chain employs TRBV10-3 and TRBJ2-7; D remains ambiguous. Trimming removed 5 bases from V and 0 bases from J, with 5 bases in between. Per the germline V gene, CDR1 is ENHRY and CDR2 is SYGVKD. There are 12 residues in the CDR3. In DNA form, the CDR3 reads TGTGCCATCAGTAAAGACTCCTACGAGCAGTACTTC. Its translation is CAISKDSYEQYF.

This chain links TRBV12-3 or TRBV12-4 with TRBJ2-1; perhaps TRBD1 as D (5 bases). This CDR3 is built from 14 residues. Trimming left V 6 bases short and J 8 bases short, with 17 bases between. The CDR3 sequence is CASSSQGLRDEQFF. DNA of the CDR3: TGTGCCAGCAGCTCCCAGGGCCTTCGAGATGAGCAGTTCTTC.

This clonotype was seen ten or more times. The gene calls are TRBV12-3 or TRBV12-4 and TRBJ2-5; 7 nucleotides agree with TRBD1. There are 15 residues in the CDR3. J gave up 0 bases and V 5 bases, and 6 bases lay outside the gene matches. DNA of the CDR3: TGTGCCAGCAGTCTCGCCGGGACAGACCAAGAGACCCAGTACTTC. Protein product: CASSLAGTDQETQYF.

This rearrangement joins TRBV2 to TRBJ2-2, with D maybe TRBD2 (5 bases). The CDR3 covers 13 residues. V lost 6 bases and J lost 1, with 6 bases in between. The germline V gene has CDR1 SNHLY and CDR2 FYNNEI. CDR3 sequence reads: CASSGLNTGELFF. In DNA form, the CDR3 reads TGTGCCAGCAGCGGACTGAACACCGGGGAGCTGTTTTTT.

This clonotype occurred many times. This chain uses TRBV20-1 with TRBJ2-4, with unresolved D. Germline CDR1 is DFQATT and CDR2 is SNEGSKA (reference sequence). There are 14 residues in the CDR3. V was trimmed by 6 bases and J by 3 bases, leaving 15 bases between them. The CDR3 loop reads CSATLGPSKNIQYF. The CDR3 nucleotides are TGCAGTGCAACCCTAGGTCCTAGCAAAAACATTCAGTACTTC.

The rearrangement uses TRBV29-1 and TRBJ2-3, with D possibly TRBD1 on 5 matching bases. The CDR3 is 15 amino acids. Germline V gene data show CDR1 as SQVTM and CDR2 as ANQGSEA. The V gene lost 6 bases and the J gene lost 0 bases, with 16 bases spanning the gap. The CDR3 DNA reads TGCAGCGTCCGAAGGTGGGGCAGAAGCACAGATACGCAGTATTTT. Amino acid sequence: CSVRRWGRSTDTQYF.

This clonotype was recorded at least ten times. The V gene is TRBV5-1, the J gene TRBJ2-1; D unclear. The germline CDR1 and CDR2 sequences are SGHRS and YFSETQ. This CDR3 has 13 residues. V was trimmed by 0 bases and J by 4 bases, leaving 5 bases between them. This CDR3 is CASSLVEYNEQFF. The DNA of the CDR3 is TGCGCCAGCAGCTTGGTTGAATACAATGAGCAGTTCTTC.